One and the same sample provided the 24 T cell receptor beta chains below, sequenced in a study of blood T cell repertoires in COVID-19. Produced via immunoSEQ multiplex PCR; TCRdb's table is partial and in-frame only. The sample carries roughly 3,600 clones, roughly nine tenths recorded once. Sequencing was carried out using peripheral blood. These receptors were taken from a woman aged 65 to 85 with active COVID-19.

The V gene is TRBV10-1, the J gene TRBJ1-2; 10 positions match TRBD1. Germline CDR1 and CDR2: WNHNN and SYGVQD (reference sequence). CDR3 length equals 16 residues. The V gene end was trimmed by 4 bases and the J gene end by 4 bases; junction bases not matched to a gene: 9. Written as DNA, the CDR3 is TGCGCCAGCAGTGGGCCGGACAGGGGGAATTCCTATGGCTACACCTTC. Protein sequence: CASSGPDRGNSYGYTF.

V gene TRBV13 combines with J gene TRBJ2-1, with D perhaps TRBD2 (6 bases). The CDR3 length is 17 residues. Germline V gene sequence: CDR1 PRHDT, CDR2 FYEKMQ (reference sequence). The V end lost 5 bases, the J end lost 12 bases, and 29 bases lay between the germline ends. CDR3 in DNA: TGTGCCAGCAGCGGGGTGGGCAGGGAGGAATTTTTGGATGGGCAGTTCTTC. Protein product: CASSGVGREEFLDGQFF.

J is TRBJ1-5 and V is TRBV2, with 9 bases fitting TRBD1. With 6 bases clipped from V and 7 bases from J, the junction kept 7 bases outside the gene matches. Germline CDR1 reads SNHLY; CDR2 reads FYNNEI. This CDR3 comprises 14 residues. CDR3 sequence reads: CASRPTGGRQPQHF. The CDR3 region has the DNA TGTGCCAGCAGACCTACAGGGGGCAGGCAGCCCCAGCATTTT.

V gene TRBV9 combines with J gene TRBJ1-6; the match to TRBD1 covers 9 bases. V shed 3 bases and J 1 base; nucleotides not matched to a gene: 8. Germline V gene lookup returns CDR1 SGDLS and CDR2 YYNGEE. The CDR3 is 18 amino acids. This chain's CDR3 is CASSGRDREVSYNSPLHF. CDR3 nucleotides: TGTGCCAGCAGCGGCCGGGACAGGGAGGTGTCCTATAATTCACCCCTCCACTTT.

This chain joins TRBV2 and TRBJ1-2, with 9 bases aligning to TRBD1. Trimming at V came to 6 bases and at J to 4 bases, leaving 9 bases not matched to a gene. Germline CDR1 reads SNHLY; CDR2 reads FYNNEI. CDR3 size: 15 residues. The CDR3 bases are TGTGCCAGCAGGGGGAACAGGGGGCCTCGCTATGGCTACACCTTC. Translated: CASRGNRGPRYGYTF.

The rearrangement links TRBV9 to TRBJ2-7; TRBD2 matches at 10 bases. This CDR3 has 16 amino acids. The germline V gene has CDR1 SGDLS and CDR2 YYNGEE. J was trimmed by 4 bases and V by 0 bases; bases with no gene match: 7. The CDR3 DNA follows: TGTGCCAGCAGCGTAGCCGCCAGCGGGGGGGCTTACGAGCAGTACTTC. Translated, it gives CASSVAASGGAYEQYF.

The chain carries TRBV7-9 and TRBJ2-7; TRBD2 aligns across 8 bases. Germline V gene sequence: CDR1 SEHNR, CDR2 FQNEAQ (reference sequence). With V trimmed by 3 bases and J by 6 bases, 10 bases remained unmatched. The CDR3 runs 15 residues. CDR3 loop: CASSLELAGGVEQYF. The DNA for the CDR3 is TGTGCCAGCAGCTTGGAACTAGCCGGGGGGGTCGAGCAGTACTTC.

The gene calls are TRBV24-1 and TRBJ1-5; 7 nucleotides match TRBD1. From germline, CDR1 is KGHDR and CDR2 SFDVKD. V dropped 5 bases and J dropped 8; count of bases not matched to a gene: 5. The CDR3 loop spans 13 amino acids. Here the CDR3 reads CATSGTGIKPQHF. DNA for the CDR3: TGTGCCACCAGTGGGACAGGAATCAAGCCCCAGCATTTT.

The gene calls are TRBV5-1 and TRBJ2-7; 10 bases are shared with TRBD2. This CDR3 has 14 amino acids. Looked up from germline, CDR1 is SGHRS and CDR2 is YFSETQ. With 2 bases clipped from V and 1 base from J, the junction kept 0 bases outside the gene matches. The CDR3, as DNA: TGCGCCAGCAGCTTAGCGGGGGGGTCCTACGAGCAGTACTTC. Residues: CASSLAGGSYEQYF.

For the CDR3, the DNA is TGCAGTGCTAGTTGGACAGGGGGCAGCACAGATACGCAGTATTTT. Residues: CSASWTGGSTDTQYF. V usage is TRBV20-1 and J usage is TRBJ2-3, with 11 positions matching TRBD1. Trimming took 3 bases from V and 0 from J; bases not matched to a gene: 2. The CDR3 totals 15 residues. Germline-derived CDR1 and CDR2 are DFQATT and SNEGSKA (reference sequence).

This clone came up once. CDR3 loop: CASSYQGATPPYYGYTF. The CDR3 DNA reads TGTGCCAGCAGCTATCAGGGGGCAACTCCTCCTTACTATGGCTACACCTTC. The chain combines TRBV5-4 with TRBJ1-2; 8 bases agree with TRBD1. V shed 3 bases and J 3 bases; nucleotides not matched to a gene: 13. This CDR3 is 17 amino acids long. Germline loops: CDR1 SGHNT, CDR2 YYREEE (reference sequence).

This clone is classed as large. V and J are TRBV18 and TRBJ1-2; 10 bases fit TRBD1. Germline V lookup: CDR1 KGHSH, CDR2 LQKENI. Germline trimming cut 3 bases from V and 5 bases from J; bases unmatched to any gene: 3. This CDR3 contains 14 residues. The CDR3 loop reads CASSPGQGLYGYTF. As DNA, the CDR3 is TGTGCCAGCTCACCGGGACAGGGGCTTTATGGCTACACCTTC.

The genes are TRBV10-3 and TRBJ1-2, with D possibly matching TRBD1 (6 bases). Trimming shortened V by 5 bases and J by 4 bases, and 14 bases separated the two germline ends. In germline, CDR1 is ENHRY, CDR2 SYGVKD. The CDR3 runs to 14 residues. The CDR3 region is CAISPGHQIYGYTF. CDR3 DNA: TGTGCCATCAGTCCGGGACACCAGATCTATGGCTACACCTTC.

In this sample, this clone turned up a few times. The chain carries TRBV3-1 (or the pseudogene TRBV3-2) and TRBJ1-2; 8 bases fit TRBD1. This CDR3 contains 15 residues. CDR1 and CDR2 from the germline V gene are LGHDT and YNNKEL (reference sequence). The junction had 6 bases not matched to a gene; V was cut back by 2 bases and J by 4 bases. The CDR3 protein is CASSQPLGQGYGYTF. In DNA form, the CDR3 reads TGTGCCAGCAGCCAACCGTTAGGACAGGGCTATGGCTACACCTTC.

This chain uses TRBV27 with TRBJ1-5; D is possibly TRBD1 (6 bases). In germline, CDR1 is MNHEY, CDR2 SMNVEV (reference sequence). CDR3 length equals 15 residues. Trimming removed 5 bases from V and 3 bases from J, with 14 bases in between. CDR3 in DNA: TGTGCCAGCAGTCCAGGGGACACCTACAATCAGCCCCAGCATTTT. The encoded protein is CASSPGDTYNQPQHF.

The chain uses TRBV3-1 (or the pseudogene TRBV3-2) and TRBJ2-1; 11 bases map to TRBD2. J gave up 7 bases and V 8 bases, and 7 bases lay outside the gene matches. This CDR3 contains 14 residues. Germline CDR1 LGHDT, CDR2 YNNKEL (reference sequence). The CDR3 nucleotides read TGTGCCAGCGGTAGCGGGGGGGCCCGGAATGAGCAGTTCTTC. Protein: CASGSGGARNEQFF.

This clone came up once. The chain combines TRBV9 with TRBJ2-5; TRBD2 agrees at 13 bases. Looked up from germline, CDR1 is SGDLS and CDR2 is YYNGEE. CDR3 length: 17 amino acids. Losses at the gene ends were 0 bases for V and 1 base for J; bases not matched to a gene: 3. The CDR3 is CASSVALAGGSQETQYF. CDR3 sequence (DNA): TGTGCCAGCAGCGTAGCACTAGCGGGGGGGAGCCAAGAGACCCAGTACTTC.

The chain recombines TRBV30 with TRBJ2-4, with D unclear. Germline CDR1 GTSNPN, CDR2 SVGIG (reference sequence). Between the trimmed V and J ends, which lost 0 bases and 2 bases, there was a span of 17 bases. CDR3 length: 17 residues. In DNA, the CDR3 is TGTGCCTGGAGTGTACAATTGCGGCGAGATTCCAAAAACATTCAGTACTTC. Amino acids: CAWSVQLRRDSKNIQYF.

The rearrangement joins TRBV12-5 to TRBJ2-5; D might be TRBD1 (6 bases). Germline CDR1 is LGHNT and CDR2 is FRNRAP. The CDR3 covers 18 residues. Trimming cost V 0 bases and J 3 bases, with 20 bases left between them. CDR3 in amino acids: CASGLVQAGVRSKETQYF. CDR3 DNA: TGTGCTAGTGGTTTGGTACAGGCAGGGGTCAGATCAAAAGAGACCCAGTACTTC.

The J gene is TRBJ1-4, the V gene TRBV4-3; 9 bases agree with TRBD1. CDR1 and CDR2 from the germline V gene are LGHNA and YSLEER. CDR3 length equals 15 residues. Trimming took 6 bases from V and 5 from J; bases not matched to a gene: 7. CDR3 region: CASRKETGGNEKLFF. CDR3 bases: TGCGCCAGCAGGAAGGAGACAGGGGGGAATGAAAAACTGTTTTTT.

The chain carries TRBV19 and TRBJ1-5; 9 bases agree with TRBD1. V shed 9 bases, J shed 7 bases, and the junction held 10 bases outside the gene matches. Germline V gives CDR1 LNHDA, CDR2 SQIVND (reference sequence). This CDR3 has 14 residues. CDR3 sequence (DNA): TGTGCCAGCCGGCCTTGGACAGGGGACCAGCCCCAGCATTTT. This sequence encodes CASRPWTGDQPQHF.

J is TRBJ1-2 and V is TRBV18, with TRBD1 matching 7 bases. This CDR3 is 13 amino acids long. Germline V CDR1 and CDR2: KGHSH, LQKENI. J lost 3 bases, V lost 3 bases, and 1 base had no gene match. CDR3 loop: CASSPRGDYGYTF. The CDR3, as DNA: TGTGCCAGCTCACCCAGGGGGGACTATGGCTACACCTTC.

This clone occurred once. The chain couples TRBV11-2 to TRBJ2-1; 7 positions agree with TRBD1. Trimming cost V 3 bases and J 8 bases; bases outside gene matches: 4. The CDR3 extends over 13 amino acids. Germline V gene sequence: CDR1 SGHAT, CDR2 FQNNGV. CDR3 amino acids: CASSFTGAHEQFF. CDR3 DNA: TGTGCCAGCAGCTTCACAGGGGCCCATGAGCAGTTCTTC.

This sequence joins TRBV18 and TRBJ1-1; TRBD1 matches at 11 bases. Germline CDR1 and CDR2: KGHSH and LQKENI. V lost 4 bases and J lost 0; bases outside the gene matches: 4. The CDR3 is made up of 16 amino acids. The DNA of the CDR3 is TGTGCCAGCTCACTTGGGACAGGGGGTTTGAACACTGAAGCTTTCTTT. Its translation: CASSLGTGGLNTEAFF.